Listed below are T cell receptor beta chains from one sample, sequenced in a study of response to subunit inactivated influenza vaccine. TCRdb re-called the RT-PCR reads through MiXCR, storing one row per CDR3 protein. The sample lists 550,000 to 800,000 distinct CDR3 sequences; about a sixth were seen once. The source material was PBMCs from blood, sampled about 11 days after vaccination. These TCRs come from a man in his forties or fifties who received an inactivated influenza vaccine. Each CDR3 is given with its conserved first and last residue. D genes are given only for firm matches. Part of the rows lack a size; the others show once, few, many or a class for expanded clones.

clone size | D gene | J gene | V gene | CDR3 DNA | CDR3 protein
many | TRBD2 | TRBJ2-7 | TRBV5-1 | TGCGCCAGCAGCCGACTAGCGGGTAGCTCCTACGAGCAGTACTTC | CASSRLAGSSYEQYF
few | - | TRBJ1-1 | TRBV5-1 | TGCGCCAGCAGCTCGCTTCCGGGGACGAACACTGAAGCTTTCTTT | CASSSLPGTNTEAFF
- | - | TRBJ1-2 | TRBV4-3 | TGCGCCAGCAGCCAAGATGTGGCGGTAAACTATGGCTACACCTTC | CASSQDVAVNYGYTF
few | - | TRBJ2-5 | TRBV5-1 | TGCGCCAGCAGCATACACAGACAAGAGACCCAGTACTTC | CASSIHRQETQYF
once | TRBD1 | TRBJ1-2 | TRBV6-5 | TGTGCCAGCAGTTCCCGCCGGGACAGGCCTGAATATGGCTACACCTTC | CASSSRRDRPEYGYTF
- | TRBD2 | TRBJ2-2 | TRBV9 | TGTGCCAGCAGCAGTGGCGGGAGAGGGTACACCGGGGAGCTGTTTTTT | CASSSGGRGYTGELFF
- | TRBD1 | TRBJ2-5 | TRBV28 | TGTGCCAGCAGTACCTACAGGGGGCGGAGGGAGACCCAGTACTTC | CASSTYRGRRETQYF
few | - | TRBJ2-2 | TRBV15 | TGTGCCACCAGCGGCGGGACAGTTCTATACACCGGGGAGCTGTTTTTT | CATSGGTVLYTGELFF
- | - | TRBJ2-7 | TRBV25-1 | TGTGCCAGCAGTGAATTTATGGGCCTGGAGCAGTACTTC | CASSEFMGLEQYF
few | - | TRBJ2-7 | TRBV24-1 | TGTGCCACCAGTGATTCCCTTACCTACGAGCAGTACTTC | CATSDSLTYEQYF
- | - | TRBJ1-2 | TRBV7-9 | TGTGCCAGCAGCTTAGTGGAGAGTCGGGGCTACACCTTC | CASSLVESRGYTF
many | - | TRBJ2-7 | TRBV3-1 | TGTGCCAGCAGCCCCTACGAGCAGTACTTC | CASSPYEQYF
- | - | TRBJ1-3 | TRBV28 | TGTGCCAGCAGAGGGACAAGCTCTGGAAACACCATATATTTT | CASRGTSSGNTIYF
few | TRBD1 | TRBJ2-7 | TRBV10-3 | TGTGCCATCAGTGAGTCGGGACAGGGCACCTACGAGCAGTACTTC | CAISESGQGTYEQYF
- | - | TRBJ2-7 | TRBV15 | TGTGCCACCAGCAGAGGTGGTTTAGAGCAGTACTTC | CATSRGGLEQYF
- | - | TRBJ2-3 | TRBV12-3/TRBV12-4 | TGTGCCACCTCTGCGACAGATACGCAGTATTTT | CATSATDTQYF
few | - | TRBJ2-3 | TRBV6-4 | TGTGCCAGCAGTGACCCCGATACGCAGTATTTT | CASSDPDTQYF
few | - | TRBJ2-7 | TRBV28 | TGTGCCACAACTAAAGGGGACCACGAGCAGTACTTC | CATTKGDHEQYF
few | - | TRBJ1-6 | TRBV15 | TGTGCCACCGGTACAGGACTTAATTCACCCCTCCACTTT | CATGTGLNSPLHF
few | TRBD1 | TRBJ2-7 | TRBV20-1 | TGCAGTGCTCCTCGGACAGGTAACTTCTACGAGCAGTACTTC | CSAPRTGNFYEQYF
few | - | TRBJ2-7 | TRBV29-1 | TGCAGCGTTGAAGAAACAGGGAGGTACGAGCAGTACTTC | CSVEETGRYEQYF
- | - | TRBJ2-7 | TRBV20-1 | TGCAGTGCTAGACTAGCGCCGTCCTACGAGCAGTACTTC | CSARLAPSYEQYF
- | - | TRBJ2-6 | TRBV5-5 | TGTGCCAGCAGCTTGGCACACAGGACTGTTGGGGCCAACGTCCTGACTTTC | CASSLAHRTVGANVLTF
- | - | TRBJ2-2 | TRBV25-1 | TGTGCCAGCAGTGAAGAGGGGGGGGAGCTGTTTTTT | CASSEEGGELFF
- | - | TRBJ2-5 | TRBV12-5 | TGTGCTAGTGGTTTGGGAGGGGTGCTAGAGACCCAGTACTTC | CASGLGGVLETQYF
- | - | TRBJ1-1 | TRBV10-3 | TGTGCCATCAGTGGCCATCTGAGGTTGAACACTGAAGCTTTCTTT | CAISGHLRLNTEAFF
few | - | TRBJ2-3 | TRBV5-6 | TGTGCCAGCAGCTCAGACTACCTCAGCACAGATACGCAGTATTTT | CASSSDYLSTDTQYF
- | - | TRBJ2-7 | TRBV5-1 | TGCGCCAGCAGCTTCAACAGTAACTACGAGCAGTACTTC | CASSFNSNYEQYF
- | - | TRBJ2-5 | TRBV13 | TGTGCCAGCAGCTTCGCGCGGTCGGGAGAGACCCAGTACTTC | CASSFARSGETQYF
once | - | TRBJ2-6 | TRBV24-1 | TGTGCCACCAGTGCCGCATGGGGGGACAGCTCTGGGGCCAACGTCCTGACTTTC | CATSAAWGDSSGANVLTF
- | - | TRBJ1-3 | TRBV7-9 | TGTGCCAGCAGCTTAAAGGGGAGCGGAAACACCATATATTTT | CASSLKGSGNTIYF
- | - | TRBJ2-1 | TRBV2 | TGTGCCAGCAGTGAATTGGGCCCTACGAGATTCTTC | CASSELGPTRFF
few | - | TRBJ2-6 | TRBV29-1 | TGCAGCGTGGGGAATTACTCTGGGGCCAACGTCCTGACTTTC | CSVGNYSGANVLTF
- | - | TRBJ1-1 | TRBV7-8 | TGTGCCAGCAGCCGGGGGGCGGCCCCCATGAACACTGAAGCTTTCTTT | CASSRGAAPMNTEAFF
few | - | TRBJ1-5 | TRBV2 | TGTGCCAGCAGTGAATACAGGTCGCAGCCCCAGCATTTT | CASSEYRSQPQHF
- | TRBD1 | TRBJ2-7 | TRBV6-2/TRBV6-3 | TGTGCCAGCAGTGACCGGACAGGGGGATACAACGAGCAGTACTTC | CASSDRTGGYNEQYF
- | - | TRBJ2-5 | TRBV4-1 | TGCGCCAGCAGCCAAGTCTGGGGGGCCGAGACCCAGTACTTC | CASSQVWGAETQYF
many | - | TRBJ2-7 | TRBV18 | TGTGCCAGCTCTGTCGGGATCTCCTACGAGCAGTACTTC | CASSVGISYEQYF
many | - | TRBJ1-3 | TRBV5-6 | TGTGCCAGCAGCTTGTTCCGGGGGCCAGACTCTGGAAACACCATATATTTT | CASSLFRGPDSGNTIYF
- | TRBD2 | TRBJ2-7 | TRBV20-1 | TGCAGTGCTAGAGTTCAGGGGACACTAGCGGGAGGACGATACGAGCAGTACTTC | CSARVQGTLAGGRYEQYF
few | - | TRBJ1-1 | TRBV6-2/TRBV6-3 | TGTGCCACTGGACGGGTGAACACTGAAGCTTTCTTT | CATGRVNTEAFF
few | TRBD2 | TRBJ2-6 | TRBV2 | TGTGCCAGCACCTTGCGGGGGGCTGGGGCCAACGTCCTGACTTTC | CASTLRGAGANVLTF
few | - | TRBJ1-1 | TRBV3-1 | TGTGCCAGCAGCCAGGGATCCACTGAAGCTTTCTTT | CASSQGSTEAFF
- | - | TRBJ1-2 | TRBV28 | TGTGCCAGCAGTTTACGGACAAACTTCTGTGGCTACACCTTC | CASSLRTNFCGYTF
few | - | TRBJ1-5 | TRBV3-1 | TGTGCCAGCAGCCAAGCGGAGGGGAATCAGCCCCAGCATTTT | CASSQAEGNQPQHF
few | TRBD1 | TRBJ2-2 | TRBV5-1 | TGCGCCAGCAGCTTGGGGGACAGTATAAACACCGGGGAGCTGTTTTTT | CASSLGDSINTGELFF
- | - | TRBJ2-2 | TRBV7-9 | TGTGCCAGCAGCTACCGGAGAGGGATCAGGGAGCTGTTTTTT | CASSYRRGIRELFF
once | TRBD1 | TRBJ1-5 | TRBV2 | TGTGCCACCAAGGGACAGGGATTTGGGAATCAGCCCCAGCATTTT | CATKGQGFGNQPQHF
- | TRBD1 | TRBJ1-4 | TRBV6-1 | TGTGCCAGCTCACGGAGGGGGCTGGGTGAAAAACTGTTTTTT | CASSRRGLGEKLFF
few | - | TRBJ2-1 | TRBV6-1 | TGTGCCAGCAACTACAGACAGAACCCCTACAATGAGCAGTTCTTC | CASNYRQNPYNEQFF
few | - | TRBJ2-3 | TRBV18 | TGTGCCAGCTCACCACAGGGACGGGGCACAGATACGCAGTATTTT | CASSPQGRGTDTQYF
few | TRBD2 | TRBJ2-7 | TRBV27 | TGTGCCAGCAGTTTAAAGAGGACTAGCGGGAGTCACGAGCAGAACTTC | CASSLKRTSGSHEQNF
few | TRBD1 | TRBJ2-7 | TRBV5-1 | TGCGCCAGCAGCCCACGGGGACAGGGGCCCCCTTCCTACGAGCAGTACTTC | CASSPRGQGPPSYEQYF
few | TRBD1 | TRBJ2-4 | TRBV28 | TGTGCCAGACAGGGGGCCGCCAAAAACATTCAGTACTTC | CARQGAAKNIQYF
- | - | TRBJ2-7 | TRBV7-6 | TGTGCCAGCAGCTCCGGTGTGGGCCAAGGGTACGAGCAGTACTTC | CASSSGVGQGYEQYF
- | - | TRBJ2-7 | TRBV9 | TGTGCCAGCAGCGTAGATCACTCCTCCAGCGAGCAGTACTTC | CASSVDHSSSEQYF
- | - | TRBJ2-5 | TRBV11-2 | TGTGCCAGCAGCTTAGGGGGGCTTCAGTACCAAGAGACCCAGTACTTC | CASSLGGLQYQETQYF